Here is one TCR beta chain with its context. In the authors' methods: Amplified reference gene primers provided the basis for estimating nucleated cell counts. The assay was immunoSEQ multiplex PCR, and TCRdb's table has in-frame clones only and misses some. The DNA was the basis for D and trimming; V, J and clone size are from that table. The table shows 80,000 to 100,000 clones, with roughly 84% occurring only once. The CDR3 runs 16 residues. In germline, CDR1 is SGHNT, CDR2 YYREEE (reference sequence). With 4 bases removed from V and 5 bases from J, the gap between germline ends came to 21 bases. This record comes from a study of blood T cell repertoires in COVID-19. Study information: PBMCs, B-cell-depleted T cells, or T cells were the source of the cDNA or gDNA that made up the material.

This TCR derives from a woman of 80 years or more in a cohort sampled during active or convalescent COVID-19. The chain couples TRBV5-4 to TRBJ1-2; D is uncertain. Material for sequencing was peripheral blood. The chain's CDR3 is CASSPPGKAESYGYTF. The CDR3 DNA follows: TGTGCCAGCAGCCCCCCGGGGAAGGCAGAGTCATATGGCTACACCTTC.